The next 15 T cell receptor beta chains were all read from a single sample in a study of vaccination effects on CD4 cells after COVID-19. These TCRs' antigens remain unknown. Antigen-specific CD4+ T cell clonotypes were called by their expansion after viral peptide-pool culture in ViraFEST. CD4+ T cells were isolated after around ten days of culture. The vaccine given was either BNT162b2 or mRNA-1273, in two doses. The repertoire was sequenced with immunoSEQ multiplex PCR; TCRdb's copy has only in-frame clones and lacks some. Altogether tens of thousands of clones are present, roughly 74% being singletons, with the ten largest covering 1.5% to 1.8%. The sample was CD4+ T cells from PBMCs cultured with HCoV-229E spike peptides, taken after COVID-19 vaccination. Receptors originate from a human donor who received a COVID-19 vaccine.

The sample holds a few counts of this clone. The chain carries TRBV7-3 and TRBJ2-3, with D tentatively TRBD2 (6 bases). The ends were cut back, 3 bases at V and 3 bases at J, with 7 bases in the middle. The CDR3 is 13 residues long. Per the germline V gene, CDR1 is SGHTA and CDR2 is FQGTGA. In DNA form, the CDR3 reads TGTGCCAGCAGCTTTCGGGGGACAGATACGCAGTATTTT. This translates into CASSFRGTDTQYF.

This clone was seen a few times. The rearrangement uses TRBV2 and TRBJ2-7; possibly TRBD1 for D (5 bases). The V gene lost 4 bases and the J gene lost 5 bases, with 12 bases spanning the gap. Germline-derived CDR1 and CDR2 are SNHLY and FYNNEI. The CDR3 is 13 amino acids. DNA of the CDR3: TGTGCCAGCAGTGTGGGCAGGGATCACGAGCAGTACGTC. This translates into CASSVGRDHEQYV.

The genes are TRBV11-2 and TRBJ2-5, with TRBD1 matching over 9 bases. The CDR3 covers 15 residues. CDR1 is SGHAT and CDR2 is FQNNGV in the germline V gene. With V trimmed by 1 base and J by 7 bases, 7 bases remained unmatched. The CDR3, as DNA: TGTGCCAGCAGCTTAGTCAAACAGGGGGCGGGGACCCAGTACTTC. Its protein product is CASSLVKQGAGTQYF.

The chain joins TRBV6-6 to TRBJ1-6; weak D call: TRBD1 (5 bases). The CDR3 runs 16 residues. V was cut by 4 bases and J by 6 bases, with 16 bases left in between. CDR1 is MNHNY, CDR2 SVGAGI, per germline (reference sequence). CDR3 in DNA: TGTGCCAGCAGTTCAAAGGGGCCCTTCTTTAATTCACCCCTCCACTTT. Translation: CASSSKGPFFNSPLHF.

This chain connects TRBV18 to TRBJ2-2; D not resolved. Germline V gene data show CDR1 as KGHSH and CDR2 as LQKENI. The CDR3 extends over 13 amino acids. V was pared by 2 bases and J by 5 bases, with 6 bases between. The CDR3 region has the DNA TGTGCCAGCTCACCAGTGAGAACCGGGGAGCTGTTTTTT. Its translation: CASSPVRTGELFF.

CDR3 nucleotides: TGTGCCAGCAGTATTCTTAGCGGGGGGTACAATGAGCAGTTCTTC. Its protein product is CASSILSGGYNEQFF. The chain has TRBV7-9 and TRBJ2-1, with 10 positions matching TRBD2. The CDR3 covers 15 residues. Germline-derived CDR1 and CDR2 are SEHNR and FQNEAQ (reference sequence). Trimming took 6 bases from V and 4 from J; bases not matched to a gene: 6.

The rearrangement links TRBV7-9 to TRBJ2-1; D ambiguous. This CDR3 is built from 16 residues. Looked up from germline, CDR1 is SEHNR and CDR2 is FQNEAQ (reference sequence). V lost 3 bases to trimming and J lost 0 bases, with 12 bases between them. CDR3 sequence: CASSFGALSSYNEQFF. The CDR3 DNA reads TGTGCCAGCAGCTTTGGAGCGTTAAGCTCCTACAATGAGCAGTTCTTC.

This clone was counted a few times. This rearrangement joins TRBV7-3 to TRBJ1-1; D perhaps matches TRBD1 (6 bases). The CDR3 consists of 14 residues. The V end lost 3 bases, the J end lost 7 bases, and 15 bases lay between the germline ends. Germline V gene sequence: CDR1 SGHTA, CDR2 FQGTGA. The CDR3 DNA reads TGTGCCAGCAGCTTTTCAGGGGAGTACGGTGAAGCTTTCTTT. This codes for CASSFSGEYGEAFF.

This clone was detected a few times. The V and J genes are TRBV4-2 and TRBJ2-1, with a tentative D call TRBD2 (6 bases). The CDR3 has 15 amino acids. Trimming took 0 bases from V and 5 from J, leaving 11 bases between them. Germline assignment: CDR1 LGHNA and CDR2 YNFKEQ. Here the CDR3 reads CASSQDWAGNNEQFF. DNA for the CDR3: TGTGCCAGCAGCCAAGACTGGGCGGGGAACAATGAGCAGTTCTTC.

The chain carries TRBV6-5 and TRBJ2-2; D is unclear. The CDR3 has 14 residues. Germline CDR1 reads MNHEY; CDR2 reads SVGAGI. Deletions cut 9 bases from V and 0 bases from J, with 11 bases between. CDR3 sequence: CASTWLPNTGELFF. CDR3 nucleotides: TGTGCCAGTACGTGGTTGCCGAACACCGGGGAGCTGTTTTTT.

V usage is TRBV3-1 (or the pseudogene TRBV3-2) and J usage is TRBJ1-3; no firm D call. Trimming removed 0 bases from V and 0 bases from J, with 3 bases in between. The length of the CDR3 is 14 residues. CDR1 is LGHDT and CDR2 is YNNKEL in the germline V gene (reference sequence). CDR3 sequence: CASSQDSSGNTIYF. CDR3 bases: TGTGCCAGCAGCCAAGACAGCTCTGGAAACACCATATATTTT.

The CDR3 protein is CASSKRQGAGTEAFF. The DNA of the CDR3 is TGTGCCAGCAGTAAAAGACAGGGGGCAGGCACTGAAGCTTTCTTT. The rearrangement joins TRBV6-6 to TRBJ1-1; 10 positions match TRBD1. This CDR3 spans 15 amino acids. The trim removed 5 bases at V and 4 bases at J, leaving 7 bases unmatched. In germline, CDR1 is MNHNY, CDR2 SVGAGI (reference sequence).

V and J are TRBV19 and TRBJ2-3; 8 bases fit TRBD1. The CDR3 covers 15 residues. The V gene's germline CDR1 is LNHDA and CDR2 SQIVND (reference sequence). Germline trimming cut 7 bases from V and 1 base from J; bases unmatched to any gene: 7. The CDR3 coding sequence is TGTGCCAGTAATTCAGGGGGCTACGGCACAGATACGCAGTATTTT. Its translation: CASNSGGYGTDTQYF.

The genes are TRBV10-1 and TRBJ2-5, with no clear D. The CDR3 is made up of 14 amino acids. Trimming stripped 5 bases from V and 7 bases from J, with 17 bases between. CDR1 is WNHNN, CDR2 SYGVQD, per germline (reference sequence). The CDR3 region has the DNA TGCGCCAGCAGTCAATCGGCCACACTCGGGACCCAGTACTTC. Amino acid sequence: CASSQSATLGTQYF.

The genes are TRBV12-3 or TRBV12-4 and TRBJ1-2; no clear D gene. This CDR3 has 11 amino acids. Trimming stripped 3 bases from V and 4 bases from J, with 3 bases between. CDR3 sequence: CASSFLYGYTF. Written as DNA, the CDR3 is TGTGCCAGCAGTTTTCTCTATGGCTACACCTTC.